The next 26 T cell receptor beta chains were all read from a single sample in a study of blood T cell repertoires in COVID-19. Clones were sequenced by immunoSEQ multiplex PCR, and TCRdb holds only the in-frame ones, with some missing. The profile shows 90,000 to 130,000 clones, approximately 89% of them singletons. Sequencing was performed on peripheral blood. All receptors derive from a middle-aged man with acute or convalescent COVID-19.

V gene TRBV9 combines with J gene TRBJ2-5, with D perhaps matching TRBD2 (5 bases). Germline-derived CDR1 and CDR2 are SGDLS and YYNGEE. This CDR3 contains 13 residues. Trimming pared 1 base from V and 3 bases from J, leaving 7 bases between. CDR3 in DNA: TGTGCCAGCAGCGTAACCGGGAAAGAGACCCAGTACTTC. Amino acids: CASSVTGKETQYF.

This clone showed up just once. The chain couples TRBV6-5 to TRBJ1-1, with 7 positions matching TRBD1. Germline CDR1 reads MNHEY; CDR2 reads SVGAGI. The CDR3 spans 15 residues. The V segment lost 6 bases and the J segment 1 base; nucleotides outside the gene matches: 8. DNA for the CDR3: TGTGCCAGCAGGGGCAGGCAGGGGGGGAACACTGAAGCTTTCTTT. Amino acid sequence: CASRGRQGGNTEAFF.

This clone was observed a handful of times. The chain links TRBV10-3 to TRBJ2-3; 9 nucleotides agree with TRBD2. From germline, CDR1 is ENHRY and CDR2 SYGVKD. The CDR3 runs to 15 residues. Unmatched junction bases numbered 8, after V lost 5 bases and J lost 5 bases. CDR3: CAISKAGGGEDTQYF. CDR3 DNA: TGTGCCATCAGTAAAGCGGGGGGCGGTGAAGATACGCAGTATTTT.

This chain uses TRBV7-8 with TRBJ1-3, with D possibly being TRBD1 (5 bases). Trimming took 10 bases from V and 3 from J, leaving 13 bases between them. There are 13 residues in the CDR3. From germline, CDR1 is SGHVS and CDR2 FQNEAQ. CDR3 loop: CATQTDHGNTIYF. In DNA form, the CDR3 reads TGTGCCACCCAGACAGACCATGGAAACACCATATATTTT.

V and J are TRBV10-3 and TRBJ1-1, with TRBD1 identical over 8 bases. The CDR3 is 13 residues long. The junction had 3 bases not matched to a gene; V was cut back by 5 bases and J by 4 bases. Germline CDR1 and CDR2: ENHRY and SYGVKD. CDR3 sequence (DNA): TGTGCCATCAGTCCCACAGGGGGCACTGAAGCTTTCTTT. Translation: CAISPTGGTEAFF.

The J gene is TRBJ2-5, the V gene TRBV5-1, with D possibly matching TRBD1 (6 bases). The V gene's germline CDR1 is SGHRS and CDR2 YFSETQ. CDR3 length: 15 amino acids. Trimming left V 5 bases short and J 2 bases short, with 16 bases between. The CDR3 nucleotides read TGCGCCAGCAGTGGCCCTGGGGGCATTCAAGAGACCCAGTACTTC. It encodes CASSGPGGIQETQYF.

This CDR3 reads CASGLQGGRVGEKLFF. The CDR3 DNA reads as TGTGCCAGCGGACTGCAGGGGGGCAGGGTGGGTGAAAAACTGTTTTTT. This chain joins TRBV7-2 and TRBJ1-4, with TRBD1 matching 7 bases. Germline V gene lookup returns CDR1 SGHTA and CDR2 FQGNSA. The J segment lost 7 bases and the V segment lost 8 bases, leaving 16 bases of the junction unmatched. CDR3 length: 16 amino acids.

J is TRBJ2-5 and V is TRBV6-2 or TRBV6-3, with 9 nucleotides matching TRBD2. Unmatched junction bases numbered 10, after V lost 0 bases and J lost 5 bases. The CDR3 consists of 17 residues. Germline V lookup: CDR1 MNHEY, CDR2 SVGEGT. This CDR3 reads CASSYSTSGARGETQYF. In DNA form, the CDR3 reads TGTGCCAGCAGTTACTCGACTAGCGGTGCCCGTGGGGAGACCCAGTACTTC.

V usage is TRBV3-1 (or the pseudogene TRBV3-2) and J usage is TRBJ1-2; D is possibly TRBD1 (5 bases). Deletions cut 2 bases from V and 0 bases from J, with 10 bases between. The CDR3 is 15 amino acids. The V gene's germline CDR1 is LGHDT and CDR2 YNNKEL (reference sequence). CDR3 in amino acids: CASSQQGGANYGYTF. CDR3 in DNA: TGTGCCAGCAGCCAACAGGGAGGAGCTAACTATGGCTACACCTTC.

This rearrangement joins TRBV5-4 to TRBJ2-7, with a weak D call TRBD1 (6 bases). This CDR3 region has 14 residues. CDR1 SGHNT and CDR2 YYREEE come from the germline V gene (reference sequence). V lost 9 bases and J lost 9, with 25 bases in between. CDR3: CATAGQGPLTSQYF. CDR3 DNA sequence: TGTGCCACAGCAGGGCAGGGGCCTCTTACTTCGCAGTACTTC.

This chain connects TRBV5-4 to TRBJ2-3, with 8 bases aligning to TRBD2. The CDR3 is made up of 14 amino acids. J lost 1 base, V lost 5 bases, and 3 bases had no gene match. Germline lookup yields CDR1 SGHNT and CDR2 YYREEE (reference sequence). CDR3: CASSAAGGTDTQYF. CDR3 in DNA: TGTGCCAGCAGTGCAGCGGGGGGCACAGATACGCAGTATTTT.

The genes are TRBV11-3 and TRBJ2-3; a weak D match, TRBD1 (6 bases). The V gene lost 1 base and the J gene lost 2 bases, with 13 bases spanning the gap. CDR1 SGHNT and CDR2 YENEEA come from the germline V gene. This CDR3 spans 16 amino acids. CDR3: CASSLAVQGITDTQYF. Written as DNA, the CDR3 is TGTGCCAGCAGCTTAGCGGTTCAGGGGATCACAGATACGCAGTATTTT. The complete variable domain, with remaining parts taken from reference TRBV11-3 and TRBJ2-3, reads EAGVVQSPRYKIIEKKQPVAFWCNPISGHNTLYWYLQNLGQGPELLIRYENEEAVDDSQLPKDRFSAERLKGVDSTLKIQPAELGDSAVYLCASSLAVQGITDTQYFGPGTRLTVL.

This clone appeared once. The chain recombines TRBV9 with TRBJ1-4; unclear D gene. The CDR3 has 14 amino acids. Germline V gene data show CDR1 as SGDLS and CDR2 as YYNGEE. The germline V and J ends were trimmed by 0 bases and 0 bases, with 3 bases remaining between them. Here the CDR3 DNA reads TGTGCCAGCAGCGTAGGCGCAACTAATGAAAAACTGTTTTTT. Amino acids: CASSVGATNEKLFF.

Regarding this clone: The junction shows a germline mismatch at one end, possibly a read error. The genes are TRBV10-3 and TRBJ1-2; maybe TRBD1 (6 bases). The CDR3 runs 12 residues. Germline-derived CDR1 and CDR2 are ENHRY and SYGVKD. CDR3 nucleotides: TGTGCCATCAGTGAGTCAGGGACATCGGAGTCCTTC. Its translation is CAISESGTSESF.

The rearrangement links TRBV6-6 to TRBJ2-2; 7 bases agree with TRBD1. The ends lost 2 bases at V and 2 bases at J; junction bases unmatched: 5. The germline CDR1 and CDR2 sequences are MNHNY and SVGAGI (reference sequence). The CDR3 is made up of 16 amino acids. CDR3 loop: CASSYAGTDNTGELFF. CDR3 bases: TGTGCCAGCAGTTACGCCGGGACAGATAACACCGGGGAGCTGTTTTTT.

This chain joins TRBV5-6 and TRBJ1-2; no clear D. The CDR3 consists of 12 residues. Germline V gives CDR1 SGHDT, CDR2 YYEEEE. V was clipped by 0 bases and J by 8 bases, with 8 bases between them. For the CDR3, the DNA is TGTGCCAGCAGCTTGGCCGGGAGAGGCTACACCTTC. It yields the protein CASSLAGRGYTF.

The chain is built from TRBV30 and TRBJ1-2; 7 bases are shared with TRBD1. Germline CDR1 and CDR2: GTSNPN and SVGIG (reference sequence). The CDR3 contains 16 residues. The V gene end was trimmed by 3 bases and the J gene end by 4 bases; junction bases not matched to a gene: 14. CDR3 protein: CAWSRPGTDLAYGYTF. DNA for the CDR3: TGTGCCTGGAGCAGACCCGGGACAGATCTTGCCTATGGCTACACCTTC.

This chain joins TRBV7-9 and TRBJ2-7, with a weak D call TRBD1 (6 bases). Germline V CDR1 and CDR2: SEHNR, FQNEAQ (reference sequence). V was clipped by 4 bases and J by 4 bases, with 14 bases between them. The length of the CDR3 is 14 residues. CDR3 nucleotides: TGTGCCAGCAGCTGGACAGACTTCGGGTACGAGCAGTACTTC. Amino acid sequence: CASSWTDFGYEQYF.

This sequence joins TRBV6-4 and TRBJ2-3; 8 bases map to TRBD1. J gave up 4 bases and V 3 bases, and 0 bases lay outside the gene matches. CDR1 MRHNA and CDR2 SNTAGT come from the germline V gene. CDR3 length equals 13 residues. CDR3 sequence reads: CASSEQGADTQYF. The CDR3 DNA sequence: TGTGCCAGCAGTGAACAGGGGGCAGATACGCAGTATTTT.

The chain recombines TRBV7-3 with TRBJ2-5, with 10 nucleotides matching TRBD1. This CDR3 comprises 14 residues. After removal of 3 bases from V and 6 bases from J, the junction contained 4 bases not matched to a gene. The V gene's germline CDR1 is SGHTA and CDR2 FQGTGA. The chain's CDR3 is CASSLTGGAKTQYF. The DNA for the CDR3 is TGTGCCAGCAGCTTGACAGGGGGCGCGAAGACCCAGTACTTC.

The CDR3 region has the DNA TGTGCCAGCAGTTTAGGCCAGGGGTCCGGCTACACCTTC. Translation gives CASSLGQGSGYTF. The rearrangement uses TRBV27 and TRBJ1-2; a weak D match, TRBD1 (6 bases). Germline loops: CDR1 MNHEY, CDR2 SMNVEV (reference sequence). Trimming took off 2 bases at V and 8 bases at J, with 12 bases between the two ends. This CDR3 contains 13 residues.

This chain joins TRBV4-1 and TRBJ2-3, with 8 bases that match TRBD2. The CDR3 length is 17 residues. The germline V gene encodes CDR1 MGHRA and CDR2 YSYEKL. The junction had 13 bases not matched to a gene; V was cut back by 4 bases and J by 4 bases. The CDR3 protein is CASSLTVAGYTPDTQYF. The DNA of the CDR3 is TGCGCCAGCAGCCTCACCGTAGCGGGATACACTCCAGATACGCAGTATTTT.

This chain connects TRBV30 to TRBJ1-2, with a tentative D call TRBD1 (6 bases). V dropped 7 bases and J dropped 4 bases, with 16 bases sitting between them. The CDR3 totals 13 residues. Germline CDR1 reads GTSNPN; CDR2 reads SVGIG (reference sequence). This CDR3 reads CALTRTVSYGYTF. The CDR3 DNA is TGTGCCTTAACCAGGACAGTATCCTATGGCTACACCTTC.

The chain joins TRBV6-5 to TRBJ2-5, with a tentative D call TRBD2 (6 bases). V was cut by 5 bases and J by 3 bases, with 16 bases left in between. CDR1 and CDR2 (germline): MNHEY, SVGAGI. There are 15 residues in the CDR3. In DNA form, the CDR3 reads TGTGCCAGCAGTCTAACGGGAGTCCCAAAAGAGACCCAGTACTTC. Its translation: CASSLTGVPKETQYF.

The CDR3: CASRPTGEGSPLHF. DNA of the CDR3: TGTGCCAGCAGGCCGACAGGGGAAGGTTCACCCCTCCACTTT. The V and J genes are TRBV6-5 and TRBJ1-6; TRBD1 agrees at 8 bases. After removal of 6 bases from V and 9 bases from J, the junction contained 7 bases not matched to a gene. The CDR3 length is 14 residues. Germline-derived CDR1 and CDR2 are MNHEY and SVGAGI.

V gene TRBV3-1 (or the pseudogene TRBV3-2) combines with J gene TRBJ1-6; D might be TRBD1 (6 bases). CDR3 length equals 15 residues. Trimming took off 5 bases at V and 6 bases at J, with 14 bases between the two ends. Germline CDR1 LGHDT, CDR2 YNNKEL (reference sequence). CDR3 bases: TGTGCCAGCAGCGGCTCAGGGGCGGGTAATTCACCCCTCCACTTT. It encodes CASSGSGAGNSPLHF.